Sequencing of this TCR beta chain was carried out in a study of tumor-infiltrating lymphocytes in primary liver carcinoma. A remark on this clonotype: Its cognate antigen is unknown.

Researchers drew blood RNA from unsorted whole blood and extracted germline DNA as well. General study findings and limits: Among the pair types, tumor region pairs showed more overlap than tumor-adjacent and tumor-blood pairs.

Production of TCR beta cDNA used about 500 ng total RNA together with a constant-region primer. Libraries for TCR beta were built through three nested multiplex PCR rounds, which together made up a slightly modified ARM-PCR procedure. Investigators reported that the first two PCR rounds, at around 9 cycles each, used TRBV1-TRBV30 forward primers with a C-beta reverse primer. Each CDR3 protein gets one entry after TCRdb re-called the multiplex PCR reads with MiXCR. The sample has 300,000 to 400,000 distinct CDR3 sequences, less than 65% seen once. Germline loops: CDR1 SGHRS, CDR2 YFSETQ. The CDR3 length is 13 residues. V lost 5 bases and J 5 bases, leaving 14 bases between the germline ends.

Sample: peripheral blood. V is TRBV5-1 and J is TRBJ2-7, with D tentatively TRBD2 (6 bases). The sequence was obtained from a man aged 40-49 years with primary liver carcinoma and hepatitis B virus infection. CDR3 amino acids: CASSHGTFNEQYF. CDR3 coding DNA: TGCGCCAGCAGTCACGGGACTTTTAACGAGCAGTACTTC.